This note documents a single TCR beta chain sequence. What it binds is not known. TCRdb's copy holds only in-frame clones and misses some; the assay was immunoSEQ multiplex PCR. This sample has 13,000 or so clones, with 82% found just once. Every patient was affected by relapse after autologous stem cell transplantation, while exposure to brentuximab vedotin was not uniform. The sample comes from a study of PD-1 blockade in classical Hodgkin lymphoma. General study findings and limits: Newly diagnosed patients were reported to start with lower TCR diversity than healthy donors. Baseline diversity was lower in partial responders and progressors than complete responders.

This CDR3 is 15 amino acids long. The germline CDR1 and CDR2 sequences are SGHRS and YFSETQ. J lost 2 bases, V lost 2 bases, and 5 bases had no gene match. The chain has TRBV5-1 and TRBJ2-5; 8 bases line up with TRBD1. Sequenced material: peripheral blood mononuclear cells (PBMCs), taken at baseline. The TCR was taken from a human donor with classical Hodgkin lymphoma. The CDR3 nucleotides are TGCGCCAGCAGCTTAAATACAGGGGGGCAAGAGACCCAGTACTTC. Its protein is CASSLNTGGQETQYF.